The source of this T cell receptor (beta chain) is a study of vaccination and CD4 T cells after COVID-19. Study details: Median time from COVID diagnosis to post-COVID sampling was over 95 days (35 to 161). The cells in question were stimulated using overlapping spike peptides derived from SARS-CoV-2, HCoV-NL63, HCoV-OC43 and HCoV-229E.

This clonotype was seen more than once but under ten times. Antigen unknown. Germline V gene lookup returns CDR1 DFQATT and CDR2 SNEGSKA (reference sequence). This CDR3 contains 14 residues. Trimming pared 1 base from V and 6 bases from J, leaving 13 bases between. With the Oncomine TCR Beta short-read assay, DNA from cultured CD4+ T cells was sequenced. The authors extracted genomic DNA from cultured CD4+ T cells. TCRdb passed the PCR reads through MiXCR, listing each CDR3 protein once. The sample shows around 10,000 distinct CDR3 sequences, roughly 33% of them seen only once. Treatment reported: approximately 9-day PBMC culture with coronavirus spike peptide pools or control peptides (ViraFEST assay).

The gene calls are TRBV20-1 and TRBJ1-5, with D unresolved. The starting material was CD4+ T cells from blood, cultured in vitro, obtained after SARS-CoV-2 vaccination. The clonotype was recovered from a human donor who had recovered from COVID-19. As DNA, the CDR3 is TGCAGTGCTAGAGGTGCCAGGTCCAGTCAGCCCCAGCATTTT. Translating gives CSARGARSSQPQHF.